The subject of this entry is one T cell receptor beta chain. This sample was taken from a study of blood T cells in healthy people across ages. Primed by a sample-barcoded 5' primer and a J-beta primer mix, a second PCR proceeded for roughly 6 to 12 cycles. Sequencing of every sample gave 2.5 million or more CDR3-containing paired-end reads. TCRdb ran MiXCR on the 5' RACE reads and lists one entry per CDR3 protein. This sample yields more than 550,000 distinct CDR3 sequences, of which about a fifth are seen a single time; around 22% belongs to the top ten. V shed 5 bases and J 3 bases; nucleotides not matched to a gene: 6. CDR1 SGHRS and CDR2 YFSETQ come from the germline V gene. This CDR3 has 14 amino acids.

The sample comprised blood. The chain joins TRBV5-1 to TRBJ1-1, with 8 positions matching TRBD1. The clonotype comes from a man between 65 and 80 years old in good health. This CDR3 is CASRTGALYTEAFF. DNA of the CDR3: TGCGCCAGCAGGACAGGGGCGCTATACACTGAAGCTTTCTTT.